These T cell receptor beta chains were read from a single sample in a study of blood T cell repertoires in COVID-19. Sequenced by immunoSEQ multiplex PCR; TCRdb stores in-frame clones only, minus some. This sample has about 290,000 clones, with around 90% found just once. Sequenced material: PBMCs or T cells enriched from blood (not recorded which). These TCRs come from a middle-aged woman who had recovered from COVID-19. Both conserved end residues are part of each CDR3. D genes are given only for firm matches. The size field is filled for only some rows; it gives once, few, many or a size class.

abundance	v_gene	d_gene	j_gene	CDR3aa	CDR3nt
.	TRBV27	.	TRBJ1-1	CASSLRGFTEAFF	TGTGCCAGCAGTTTGCGAGGGTTCACTGAAGCTTTCTTT
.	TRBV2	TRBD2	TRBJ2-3	CASSAGGATDTQYF	TGTGCCAGCAGTGCGGGGGGGGCCACAGATACGCAGTATTTT
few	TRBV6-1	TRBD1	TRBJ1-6	CASSEWTGANNSPLHF	TGTGCCAGCAGTGAATGGACAGGGGCGAATAATTCACCCCTCCACTTT
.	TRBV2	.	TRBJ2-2	CASSRLGELFF	TGTGCCAGCAGCAGATTGGGGGAGCTGTTTTTT
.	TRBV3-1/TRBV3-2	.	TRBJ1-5	CASSQLNQPQHF	TGTGCCAGCAGCCAACTGAATCAGCCCCAGCATTTT
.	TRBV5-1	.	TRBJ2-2	CASSESGELFF	TGCGCCAGCAGCGAGTCCGGGGAGCTGTTTTTT
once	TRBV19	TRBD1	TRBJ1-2	CASSSTGGPYGYTF	TGTGCCAGTAGTTCGACAGGGGGCCCCTATGGCTACACCTTC
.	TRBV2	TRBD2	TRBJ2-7	CASSYGSGGLYEQYF	TGTGCCAGCAGTTATGGTAGCGGGGGGCTCTACGAGCAGTACTTC
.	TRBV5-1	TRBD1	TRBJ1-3	CASSAGTASGNTIYF	TGCGCCAGCAGCGCCGGGACAGCCTCTGGAAACACCATATATTTT
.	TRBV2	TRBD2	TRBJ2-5	CASSEGRGGETQYF	TGTGCCAGCAGTGAAGGGCGGGGAGGGGAGACCCAGTACTTC
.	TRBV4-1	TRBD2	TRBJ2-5	CASSHEGRGETQYF	TGCGCCAGCAGCCATGAGGGGCGGGGGGAGACCCAGTACTTC
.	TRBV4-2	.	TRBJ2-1	CASSLWTANEQFF	TGTGCCAGCAGCCTGTGGACTGCGAATGAGCAGTTCTTC
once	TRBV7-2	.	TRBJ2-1	CASSPRQGQNEQFF	TGTGCCAGCAGCCCCCGGCAGGGTCAAAATGAGCAGTTCTTC
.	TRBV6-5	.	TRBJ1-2	CASRTTGFGGYTF	TGTGCCAGCAGGACAACAGGGTTTGGGGGCTACACCTTC
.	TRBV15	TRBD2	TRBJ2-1	CATSRAGGSYNEQFF	TGTGCCACCAGCAGAGCGGGGGGGTCCTACAATGAGCAGTTCTTC
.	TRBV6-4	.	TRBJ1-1	CASSDGGLDTEAFF	TGTGCCAGCAGTGACGGGGGCCTGGATACTGAAGCTTTCTTT
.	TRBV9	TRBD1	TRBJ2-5	CASSAGQGRKETQYF	TGTGCCAGCAGCGCAGGACAGGGGCGTAAAGAGACCCAGTACTTC
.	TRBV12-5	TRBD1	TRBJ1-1	CASGLGTGQAFF	TGTGCTAGTGGTTTGGGGACAGGGCAAGCTTTCTTT
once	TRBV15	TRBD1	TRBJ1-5	CATSRDRAGGSEPQHF	TGTGCCACCAGCAGAGATAGGGCAGGGGGCTCGGAGCCCCAGCATTTT
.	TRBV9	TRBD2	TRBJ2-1	CASSLTYNPQTSGRYNEQFF	TGTGCCAGCAGCCTCACTTACAACCCGCAGACTAGCGGGAGGTACAATGAGCAGTTCTTC
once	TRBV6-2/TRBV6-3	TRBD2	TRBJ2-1	CASSVFAGGPNNEQFF	TGTGCCAGCAGTGTCTTCGCGGGAGGGCCGAACAATGAGCAGTTCTTC
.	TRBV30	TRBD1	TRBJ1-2	CAWSLTGDYGYTF	TGTGCCTGGAGTCTTACAGGGGACTATGGCTACACCTTC
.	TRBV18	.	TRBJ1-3	CASSPQQGGNTIYF	TGTGCCAGCTCACCACAACAGGGTGGAAACACCATATATTTT
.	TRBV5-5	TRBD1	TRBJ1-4	CASSPSGQGNEKLFF	TGTGCCAGCAGTCCCTCAGGACAGGGGAACGAAAAACTGTTTTTT
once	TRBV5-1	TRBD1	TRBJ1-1	CASSSRTGREAFF	TGCGCCAGCAGCTCCCGGACAGGTAGGGAAGCTTTCTTT
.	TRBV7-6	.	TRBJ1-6	CASSRDTVNSPLHF	TGTGCCAGCAGCCGGGACACGGTGAATTCACCCCTCCACTTT
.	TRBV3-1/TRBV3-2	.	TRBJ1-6	CASSQGAGRDSPLHF	TGTGCCAGCAGCCAAGGGGCGGGCAGAGATTCACCCCTCCACTTT
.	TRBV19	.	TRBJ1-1	CASSIFEAGTEAFF	TGTGCCAGTAGTATTTTCGAGGCTGGGACTGAAGCTTTCTTT
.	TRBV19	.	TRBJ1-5	CASSTQKSQPQHF	TGTGCCAGTAGTACCCAGAAAAGTCAGCCCCAGCATTTT
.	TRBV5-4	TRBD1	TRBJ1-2	CASSRTGGANYGYTF	TGTGCCAGCAGTCGGACAGGAGGAGCTAACTATGGCTACACCTTC
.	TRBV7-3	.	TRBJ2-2	CASSVDIYNTGELFF	TGTGCCAGCAGCGTTGACATATACAACACCGGGGAGCTGTTTTTT
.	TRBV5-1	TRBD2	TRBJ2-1	CASSLSSGGTSSYNEQFF	TGCGCCAGCAGCTTGTCTAGCGGGGGGACTAGCTCCTACAATGAGCAGTTCTTC
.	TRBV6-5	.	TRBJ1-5	CASSRAGGNQPQHF	TGTGCCAGCAGTCGGGCGGGAGGCAATCAGCCCCAGCATTTT
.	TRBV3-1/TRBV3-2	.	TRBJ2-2	CASSQDRAGTGELFF	TGTGCCAGCAGCCAAGACAGGGCTGGCACCGGGGAGCTGTTTTTT
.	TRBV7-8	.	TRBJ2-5	CASSSNFWASETQYF	TGTGCCAGCAGCTCTAATTTCTGGGCCTCAGAGACCCAGTACTTC
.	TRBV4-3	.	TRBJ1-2	CASSRATGYYGYTF	TGCGCCAGCAGTAGAGCTACAGGGTACTATGGCTACACCTTC
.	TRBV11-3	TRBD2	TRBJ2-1	CASSLEGLGSEQFF	TGTGCCAGCAGCTTAGAGGGACTAGGATCAGAGCAGTTCTTC
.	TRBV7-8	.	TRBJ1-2	CASSRYSPPRGIRYGYTF	TGTGCCAGCAGCCGATATTCCCCGCCTCGGGGGATTCGCTATGGCTACACCTTC
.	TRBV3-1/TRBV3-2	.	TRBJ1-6	CASSQPQGGWSPLHF	TGTGCCAGCAGCCAACCACAGGGCGGTTGGTCACCCCTCCACTTT
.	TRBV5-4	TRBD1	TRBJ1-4	CASSPTGGGSTNEKLFF	TGTGCCAGCAGCCCCACAGGGGGCGGATCAACTAATGAAAAACTGTTTTTT
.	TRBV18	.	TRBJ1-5	CASSATAGVNQPQHF	TGTGCCAGCTCGGCCACCGCGGGGGTGAATCAGCCCCAGCATTTT
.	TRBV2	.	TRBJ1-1	CASSRSTGMNTEAFF	TGTGCCAGCAGTCGTTCGACAGGAATGAACACTGAAGCTTTCTTT
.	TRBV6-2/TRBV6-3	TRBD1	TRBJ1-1	CASSDHDLGQGTPEAFF	TGTGCCAGCAGTGACCATGATCTTGGACAGGGGACGCCTGAAGCTTTCTTT
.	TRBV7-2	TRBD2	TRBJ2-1	CASRTRLAGDNEQFF	TGTGCCAGCAGGACCAGACTAGCGGGAGACAATGAGCAGTTCTTC
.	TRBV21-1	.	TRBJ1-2	CASSKLAGGYGYTF	TGTGCCAGCAGCAAATTGGCAGGGGGCTATGGCTACACCTTC
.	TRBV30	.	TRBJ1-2	CAWSSQGSYGYTF	TGTGCCTGGAGTTCTCAGGGTTCCTATGGCTACACCTTC